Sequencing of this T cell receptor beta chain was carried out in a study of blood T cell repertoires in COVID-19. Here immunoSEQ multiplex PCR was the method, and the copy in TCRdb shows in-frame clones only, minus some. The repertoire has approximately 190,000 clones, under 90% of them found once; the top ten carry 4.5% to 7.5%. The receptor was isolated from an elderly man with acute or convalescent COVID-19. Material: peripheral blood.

The CDR3 reads CASSPLDQPQHF. In nucleotides, the CDR3 is TGTGCCAGCAGTCCACTAGATCAGCCCCAGCATTTT. The rearrangement uses TRBV27 and TRBJ1-5; D not certain. The CDR3 is 12 amino acids. Per the germline V gene, CDR1 is MNHEY and CDR2 is SMNVEV (reference sequence). Trimming removed 5 bases at V and 5 bases at J, with 7 bases between.